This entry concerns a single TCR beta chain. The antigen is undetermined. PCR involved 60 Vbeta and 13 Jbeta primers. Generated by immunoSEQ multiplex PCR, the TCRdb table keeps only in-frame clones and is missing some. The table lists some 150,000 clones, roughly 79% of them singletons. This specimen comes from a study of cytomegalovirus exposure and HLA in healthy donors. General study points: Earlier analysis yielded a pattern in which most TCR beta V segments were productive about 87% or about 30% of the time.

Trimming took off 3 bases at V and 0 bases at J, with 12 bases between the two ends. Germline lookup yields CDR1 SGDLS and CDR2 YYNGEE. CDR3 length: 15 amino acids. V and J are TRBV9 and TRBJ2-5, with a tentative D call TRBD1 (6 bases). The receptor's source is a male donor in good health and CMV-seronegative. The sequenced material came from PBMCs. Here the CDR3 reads CASSGTDKYQETQYF. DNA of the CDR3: TGTGCCAGCAGCGGGACAGATAAGTACCAAGAGACCCAGTACTTC.